These 30 T cell receptor beta chains were all obtained from the same sample, sequenced in a study of blood T cell repertoires in COVID-19. The protocol was immunoSEQ multiplex PCR, while the TCRdb copy is restricted to in-frame clones and leaves out a portion. The sample records about 75,000 clones, 88% being singletons. Sample: peripheral blood. The receptors were sampled from a human donor in a cohort sampled during active COVID-19.

This clone was found a few times. The chain recombines TRBV11-3 with TRBJ2-1; TRBD2 matches at 9 bases. Germline V gene sequence: CDR1 SGHNT, CDR2 YENEEA. The CDR3 loop spans 15 amino acids. Trimming removed 1 base from V and 5 bases from J; junction bases left unmatched: 3. The CDR3 region has the DNA TGTGCCAGCAGCTTAGGAGCTAGCGGGAACAATGAGCAGTTCTTC. Translation gives CASSLGASGNNEQFF.

This clone was seen only a few times. The gene calls are TRBV6-2 or TRBV6-3 and TRBJ1-2; tentative D call: TRBD1 (6 bases). Trimming shortened V by 2 bases and J by 0 bases, and 7 bases separated the two germline ends. The CDR3 consists of 14 residues. Germline CDR1 reads MNHEY; CDR2 reads SVGEGT. This chain's CDR3 is CASSYGTPNYGYTF. The DNA for the CDR3 is TGTGCCAGCAGTTACGGGACACCTAACTATGGCTACACCTTC.

About this clone: An end of the junction does not agree with germline; a read error may underlie this. The chain links TRBV7-2 to TRBJ1-2; D gene unclear. Germline loops: CDR1 SGHTA, CDR2 FQGNSA. This CDR3 region has 12 residues. DNA for the CDR3: TGTGCCAGCAGCTTAAATGACTATGACTACACCTTC. Translated, it gives CASSLNDYDYTF.

This clone was recorded only once. V is TRBV28 and J is TRBJ2-3; 8 bases line up with TRBD1. The V gene end was trimmed by 2 bases and the J gene end by 4 bases; junction bases not matched to a gene: 23. The length of the CDR3 is 21 residues. The germline V gene has CDR1 MDHEN and CDR2 SYDVKM. For the CDR3, the DNA is TGTGCCAGCAGTTTAAGTGGGGCGGGACAGGTGGATTCATATCGTTCAGATACGCAGTATTTT. This translates into CASSLSGAGQVDSYRSDTQYF.

The chain is built from TRBV12-3 or TRBV12-4 and TRBJ2-7; the D gene is possibly TRBD1 (6 bases). The germline V and J ends were trimmed by 8 bases and 4 bases, with 12 bases remaining between them. The CDR3 length is 12 residues. In DNA, the CDR3 is TGTGCCAGCGGAACAGGGAAATACGAGCAGTACTTC. The encoded protein is CASGTGKYEQYF.

The chain employs TRBV4-1 and TRBJ1-6; 7 positions agree with TRBD1. The CDR3 loop spans 16 amino acids. The V and J ends lost 0 bases and 5 bases, in that order; junction bases with no gene match: 4. From germline, CDR1 is MGHRA and CDR2 YSYEKL. The CDR3 reads CASSQEGTDNNSPLHF. The DNA of the CDR3 is TGCGCCAGCAGCCAAGAGGGGACAGATAATAATTCACCCCTCCACTTT.

The chain joins TRBV6-5 to TRBJ1-1, with 8 nucleotides matching TRBD1. V gave up 6 bases and J gave up 0 bases; unmatched junction bases: 3. The CDR3 is 14 amino acids. Germline V gene data show CDR1 as MNHEY and CDR2 as SVGAGI. The CDR3 nucleotides read TGTGCCAGCAGGAGGACAGGGATGAACACTGAAGCTTTCTTT. It yields the protein CASRRTGMNTEAFF.

The V gene is TRBV5-5, the J gene TRBJ1-2; possible D gene TRBD1, 5 bases. Germline CDR1 reads SGHKS; CDR2 reads YYEKEE (reference sequence). There are 16 residues in the CDR3. V was pared by 0 bases and J by 4 bases, with 16 bases between. This CDR3 is CASSLDQVREGYGYTF. The CDR3 coding sequence is TGTGCCAGCAGCTTGGATCAGGTCAGGGAAGGCTATGGCTACACCTTC.

The genes are TRBV5-1 and TRBJ1-1; D is uncertain. Trimming pared 4 bases from V and 4 bases from J, leaving 17 bases between. The CDR3 is made up of 15 amino acids. Germline V lookup: CDR1 SGHRS, CDR2 YFSETQ. CDR3 in DNA: TGCGCCAGCAGCCTGGCCGGTCCCCAGGTCACTGAAGCTTTCTTT. Protein sequence: CASSLAGPQVTEAFF.

CDR3: CATTQVVVNTIYF. CDR3 nucleotide sequence: TGTGCCACGACCCAGGTCGTGGTAAACACCATATATTTT. V usage is TRBV27 and J usage is TRBJ1-3, with no clear D. The CDR3 is 13 residues long. CDR1 and CDR2 from the germline V gene are MNHEY and SMNVEV (reference sequence). Trimming removed 10 bases at V and 6 bases at J, with 16 bases between.

The genes are TRBV19 and TRBJ2-4; 11 bases match TRBD2. The CDR3 is made up of 16 amino acids. Trimming removed 4 bases from V and 5 bases from J; junction bases left unmatched: 7. The germline CDR1 and CDR2 sequences are LNHDA and SQIVND (reference sequence). For the CDR3, the DNA is TGTGCCAGTAGTAGTAGCGGGAGGGCCCTCGAAAACATTCAGTACTTC. Protein product: CASSSSGRALENIQYF.

The rearrangement links TRBV6-4 to TRBJ2-1; 14 nucleotides agree with TRBD2. The germline V gene has CDR1 MRHNA and CDR2 SNTAGT. With V trimmed by 5 bases and J by 6 bases, 9 bases remained unmatched. The CDR3 loop spans 17 amino acids. CDR3 sequence (DNA): TGTGCCAGCAGTAACCAGACTAGCGGGAGGGCCCGCAATGAGCAGTTCTTC. This encodes CASSNQTSGRARNEQFF.

The chain uses TRBV19 and TRBJ2-3, with a weak D call TRBD2 (7 bases). Germline CDR1 reads LNHDA; CDR2 reads SQIVND (reference sequence). The CDR3 has 17 amino acids. V was shortened by 3 bases and J by 0 bases, with 16 bases between the two germline ends. The CDR3 sequence is CASSMGGPTDSTDTQYF. CDR3 DNA: TGTGCCAGTAGTATGGGGGGGCCGACGGATAGCACAGATACGCAGTATTTT.

This clone was recorded only once. V gene TRBV7-9 combines with J gene TRBJ1-1; D not certain. This CDR3 is 13 amino acids long. Germline CDR1 SEHNR, CDR2 FQNEAQ (reference sequence). Trimming shortened V by 1 base and J by 5 bases, and 8 bases separated the two germline ends. DNA of the CDR3: TGTGCCAGCAGCTTAGATACTGATACTGAAGCTTTCTTT. This encodes CASSLDTDTEAFF. Based on the CDR3 plus reference TRBV7-9 and TRBJ1-1, the full variable domain is DTGVSQNPRHKITKRGQNVTFRCDPISEHNRLYWYRQTLGQGPEFLTYFQNEAQLEKSRLLSDRFSAERPKGSFSTLEIQRTEQGDSAMYLCASSLDTDTEAFFGQGTRLTVV.

This clone was counted a single time. The rearrangement joins TRBV7-9 to TRBJ1-1, with 9 bases aligning to TRBD1. The ends lost 4 bases at V and 3 bases at J; junction bases unmatched: 0. This CDR3 spans 13 amino acids. The V gene's germline CDR1 is SEHNR and CDR2 FQNEAQ (reference sequence). In nucleotides, the CDR3 is TGTGCCAGCAGCTGGACAGGGGACACTGAAGCTTTCTTT. This encodes CASSWTGDTEAFF.

The chain uses TRBV9 and TRBJ2-7; 10 bases agree with TRBD2. This CDR3 comprises 15 residues. From germline, CDR1 is SGDLS and CDR2 YYNGEE. The ends lost 4 bases at V and 5 bases at J; junction bases unmatched: 9. The CDR3 loop is CASSTLSGGFHEQYF. CDR3 nucleotide sequence: TGTGCCAGCAGCACCCTTAGCGGGGGGTTCCACGAGCAGTACTTC.

This chain connects TRBV6-2 or TRBV6-3 to TRBJ2-7, with TRBD2 matching 9 bases. The CDR3 runs 16 residues. Germline CDR1 is MNHEY and CDR2 is SVGEGT. The ends lost 5 bases at V and 2 bases at J; junction bases unmatched: 10. The CDR3 here is CASSPRGLAYAYEQYF. As DNA, the CDR3 is TGTGCCAGCAGTCCCCGGGGACTAGCCTATGCCTACGAGCAGTACTTC.

The chain joins TRBV4-1 to TRBJ2-1; 16 bases line up with TRBD2. There are 17 residues in the CDR3. Unmatched junction bases numbered 7, after V lost 4 bases and J lost 7 bases. The germline gives CDR1 MGHRA, CDR2 YSYEKL. CDR3: CASSRGLAGGPGNEQFF. CDR3 in DNA: TGCGCCAGCAGCCGGGGACTAGCGGGGGGGCCTGGGAATGAGCAGTTCTTC.

CDR3 sequence (DNA): TGTGCCAGCAGCTTCAGGAACCCCTTAGACACCGGGGAGCTGTTTTTT. Translation: CASSFRNPLDTGELFF. The chain has TRBV7-8 and TRBJ2-2; D not certain. V shed 3 bases and J shed 3 bases, with 14 bases lying between them. This CDR3 is built from 16 residues. Germline-derived CDR1 and CDR2 are SGHVS and FQNEAQ.

This chain connects TRBV27 to TRBJ1-2; D might be TRBD1 (5 bases). This CDR3 spans 14 amino acids. Trimming removed 4 bases at V and 7 bases at J, with 16 bases between. CDR1 MNHEY and CDR2 SMNVEV come from the germline V gene (reference sequence). Here the CDR3 DNA reads TGTGCCAGCAGTTCAGGTTTGCAGGGCGGTGGCTACACCTTC. Its translation: CASSSGLQGGGYTF.

This chain uses TRBV19 with TRBJ1-2; TRBD1 aligns across 9 bases. This CDR3 is built from 12 residues. J gave up 8 bases and V 6 bases, and 4 bases lay outside the gene matches. Germline V lookup: CDR1 LNHDA, CDR2 SQIVND (reference sequence). The CDR3 DNA reads TGTGCCAGTAGCGGGGACAGGGCAGGCTACACCTTC. The encoded protein is CASSGDRAGYTF.

The genes are TRBV6-5 and TRBJ2-7; 7 bases fit TRBD2. The CDR3 has 16 residues. Germline CDR1 and CDR2: MNHEY and SVGAGI. The trim removed 4 bases at V and 2 bases at J, leaving 11 bases unmatched. The CDR3 DNA reads TGTGCCAGCAGTTCCCTAGGTAGCGGGTCCCCCTACGAGCAGTACTTC. It is translated as CASSSLGSGSPYEQYF.

The chain recombines TRBV28 with TRBJ1-5, with 8 bases fitting TRBD1. Germline CDR1 reads MDHEN; CDR2 reads SYDVKM. The CDR3 has 15 amino acids. J gave up 4 bases and V 5 bases, and 7 bases lay outside the gene matches. Here the CDR3 DNA reads TGTGCCAGCAGTGCAAGACAGGGGAAAAATCAGCCCCAGCATTTT. Translation: CASSARQGKNQPQHF. The full variable domain, in which reference TRBV28 and TRBJ1-5 provide the parts outside the CDR3, is DVKVTQSSRYLVKRTGEKVFLECVQDMDHENMFWYRQDPGLGLRLIYFSYDVKMKEKGDIPEGYSVSREKKERFSLILESASTNQTSMYLCASSARQGKNQPQHFGDGTRLSIL.

The rearrangement uses TRBV24-1 and TRBJ2-2; 8 nucleotides agree with TRBD1. V was pared by 3 bases and J by 4 bases, with 6 bases of the junction left unmatched. The V gene's germline CDR1 is KGHDR and CDR2 SFDVKD. The CDR3 has 16 amino acids. The DNA for the CDR3 is TGTGCCACCAGTGATGTAGGGACAGGTACCACCGGGGAGCTGTTTTTT. Protein product: CATSDVGTGTTGELFF.

V gene TRBV12-3 or TRBV12-4 combines with J gene TRBJ1-2; 10 bases agree with TRBD1. Unmatched junction bases numbered 2, after V lost 6 bases and J lost 4 bases. This CDR3 is 13 amino acids long. CDR3 sequence (DNA): TGTGCCAGCAGACGACAGGGGGCCTATGGCTACACCTTC. It is translated as CASRRQGAYGYTF.

The chain combines TRBV5-4 with TRBJ2-1; TRBD2 might be the D (6 bases). The germline V gene has CDR1 SGHNT and CDR2 YYREEE (reference sequence). CDR3 length equals 14 residues. V was trimmed by 4 bases and J by 6 bases, leaving 14 bases between them. CDR3 sequence: CASSVRDSANEQFF. The CDR3 DNA reads as TGTGCCAGCAGCGTGAGGGACTCCGCCAATGAGCAGTTCTTC.

In DNA form, the CDR3 reads TGTGCCAGCAGCGTTTATGGAGCGGGAGGTGCTGAGCAGTTCTTC. As protein: CASSVYGAGGAEQFF. The chain is built from TRBV9 and TRBJ2-1; 9 bases map to TRBD2. CDR1 and CDR2 from the germline V gene are SGDLS and YYNGEE. This CDR3 region has 15 residues. V trimming: 2 bases; J trimming: 9 bases; junction bases outside the gene matches: 9. Using reference TRBV9 and TRBJ2-1 for the parts outside the CDR3, the full variable domain is DSGVTQTPKHLITATGQRVTLRCSPRSGDLSVYWYQQSLDQGLQFLIQYYNGEERAKGNILERFSAQQFPDLHSELNLSSLELGDSALYFCASSVYGAGGAEQFFGPGTRLTVL.

This chain connects TRBV6-2 or TRBV6-3 to TRBJ2-3, with TRBD2 matching 8 bases. The CDR3 loop spans 16 amino acids. Unmatched junction bases numbered 10, after V lost 6 bases and J lost 2 bases. Germline-derived CDR1 and CDR2 are MNHEY and SVGEGT. CDR3 nucleotide sequence: TGTGCCAGCAGCCCGGCCGGGCGGGGGGACACAGATACGCAGTATTTT. Its translation is CASSPAGRGDTDTQYF.

The genes are TRBV11-2 and TRBJ1-5; D gene unclear. The CDR3 runs to 13 residues. The germline V gene encodes CDR1 SGHAT and CDR2 FQNNGV. V was clipped by 1 base and J by 4 bases, with 5 bases between them. CDR3 DNA: TGTGCCAGCAGCTTAGGGCAGAATCAGCCCCAGCATTTT. This encodes CASSLGQNQPQHF.

V is TRBV18 and J is TRBJ2-3; perhaps TRBD1 as D (6 bases). V lost 5 bases and J 2 bases, leaving 14 bases between the germline ends. The CDR3 has 15 amino acids. CDR1 is KGHSH and CDR2 is LQKENI in the germline V gene. CDR3 protein: CASSRGDTSTDTQYF. CDR3 nucleotide sequence: TGTGCCAGCTCAAGAGGGGACACTTCCACAGATACGCAGTATTTT.